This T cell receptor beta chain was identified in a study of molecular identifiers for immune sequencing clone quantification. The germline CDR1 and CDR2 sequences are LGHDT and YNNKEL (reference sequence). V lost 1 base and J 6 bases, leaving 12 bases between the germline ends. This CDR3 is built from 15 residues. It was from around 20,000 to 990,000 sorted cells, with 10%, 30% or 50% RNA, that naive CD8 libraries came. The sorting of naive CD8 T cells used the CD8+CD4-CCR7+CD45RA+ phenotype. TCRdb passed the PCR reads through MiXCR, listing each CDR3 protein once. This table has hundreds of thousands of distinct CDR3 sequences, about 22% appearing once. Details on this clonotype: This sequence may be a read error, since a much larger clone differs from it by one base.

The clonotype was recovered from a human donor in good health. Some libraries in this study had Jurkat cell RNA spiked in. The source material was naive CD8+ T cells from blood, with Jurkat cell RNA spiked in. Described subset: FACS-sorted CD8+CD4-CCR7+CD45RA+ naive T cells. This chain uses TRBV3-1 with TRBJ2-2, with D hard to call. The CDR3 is CASSQVGSGAGELFF. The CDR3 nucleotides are TGTGCCAGCAGCCAAGTGGGTTCGGGCGCCGGGGAGCTGTTTTTT.